This TCR beta chain is from a study of blood T cell repertoires in COVID-19. Overall study: Samples of COVID-19 (acute and convalescent) were obtained from the United States, Italy and Spain.

Authors' methods: Nucleated cell number was recorded as an estimate derived from reference gene primer amplification. Some clones are missing from TCRdb's copy, which holds only in-frame ones; the method was immunoSEQ multiplex PCR. V, J and clone size reflect that table, while D and trimming were determined from the DNA. The sample shows roughly 81,000 clones, over 75% of them seen only once. The sequencing sample was made of peripheral blood. This clonotype was obtained from a woman in her seventies with acute or convalescent COVID-19.

The CDR3 coding sequence is TGTGCCAGCAGTGAAGGGGGACAGTATTTGAACACTGAAGCTTTCTTT. The encoded protein is CASSEGGQYLNTEAFF. V usage is TRBV2 and J usage is TRBJ1-1; TRBD1 agrees at 7 bases. V was clipped by 1 base and J by 0 bases; unmatched bases: 5. Per germline, CDR1 SNHLY and CDR2 FYNNEI. This CDR3 contains 16 residues.